This T cell receptor beta chain appears in the sequencing data of a study of blood T cells in healthy people across ages (dated by TCRdb to between 2014 and 2016). In the study overall: In model experiments, template switching captured about one uniquely barcoded TCR beta cDNA molecule for every two T cells. Two additional independent replicas of 1 million unique cDNA reads from the same blood draw were analyzed for two donors (one aged 18 to 29 and one aged 80 or older). To avoid experimental bias, donors of different ages were distributed randomly across sequencing lanes. Using deep sequencing normalized with unique cDNA molecular identifiers, the study measured how TCR beta repertoire diversity changes with age. The donors were split into four age groups: young (average around 17 years), middle-aged (around 40), aged (about 56) and long-lived (roughly 86).

Library prep was done by 5' RACE. The reads were generated on an Illumina HiSeq 2500. A second PCR of 7 to 11 cycles was performed with a sample-barcoded 5' primer and a J-beta primer mix. A unique molecular identifier was introduced onto each TCR beta cDNA molecule by a template-switch 5' adaptor carrying 12 random nucleotides. At least 3 million CDR3-containing paired-end reads were obtained from each sample. First-strand cDNA synthesis was performed from all RNA using the Mint cDNA synthesis kit, with priming by a TRBC-specific oligonucleotide. After uracil-DNA glycosylase treatment, a first 18-cycle PCR used universal primers M1SS and BC2_uni_R on all cDNA. As for how the authors treated the data: Each sample was normalized by randomly selecting 1 million high-quality reads, each carrying a distinct molecular identifier. Reads with shared molecular identifiers were discarded instead of being binned into consensus sequences. CDR3 identification, clonotype clustering and error correction used MiTCR with a Q25 quality threshold and the strictest error-elimination algorithm. A nonparametric unseen species model using Euler transformation provided a lower-bound estimate of total TCR beta diversity. TCRdb ran its own pipeline on the public reads, namely fastp trimming at Q25 and MiXCR clone calling, and kept in-frame beta chains. All rows with the same CDR3 protein become a single entry with the most common DNA and genes. TCRdb's processing, not the authors', yielded these V and J calls. A total of approximately 680,000 distinct CDR3 sequences appear in this sample, less than 40% of them only once. 15% to 17% of the sample is taken by the ten largest.

Beyond this particular receptor, the publication reports: Total diversity estimates from one million sequenced T cells were considered lower bounds and underestimates. The percentage of naive T cells measured by flow cytometry correlated strongly with observed TCR beta diversity. As age increased, observed TCR beta diversity per million T cells dropped in a roughly linear way, and a significant reduction was already evident by age about 36. Conclusive comparison of naive and antigen-experienced compartments was prevented by the profiling of bulk unsorted PBMCs. Compared with the aged group, more naive CD4+ T cells, fewer expanded clones and increased TCR diversity were shown by the long-lived group, suggesting age selection. Because donor CMV infection status was unknown, age-related changes in expanded clonotypes were potentially confounded.

The junction shows trimming of 0 bases on V and 6 bases on J, plus 12 bases between the germline ends. The CDR3 starts with the cysteine, ends with the phenylalanine, and has 14 residues. Just CDR3 DNA is preserved here, 42 bases in frame from base 1. Via the germline V gene (reference sequence), CDR1 is MNHNY and CDR2 SVGAGI. The approximately 39 donors, aged roughly 6 to 100 years, were systemically healthy Caucasian individuals from Russia. Each donor gave 9 to 10 milliliters of peripheral blood, collected into EDTA-treated Vacutainer tubes. PBMCs were isolated by Ficoll-Paque density-gradient centrifugation, with at least 7 million obtained per sample. Total RNA was extracted from PBMCs with Trizol reagent, with at least 6 micrograms obtained per sample. The percentages of naive CD45RAhigh/CD27high T cells were determined by flow cytometry on a PBMC aliquot from every donor. This clonotype was observed many times. It has no known antigen specificity. Base qualities were left out, and no much larger clone turns up one base away.

The chain employs TRBV6-6 and TRBJ2-7, with no D gene named confidently. The sample consisted of blood. This receptor was obtained from a woman older than 75 in good health. Donor details come from another sample of the same person, matched by shared clones. The CDR3 protein sequence reads: CASSYSTQTPEQYF. The DNA sequence reads TGTGCCAGCAGTTACTCGACGCAAACCCCCGAGCAGTACTTC.